This T cell receptor (beta chain) stems from a study of cytomegalovirus exposure and HLA in healthy donors. In regard to this clone: The antigen is unknown. Germline and junction disagree at one end, which may indicate a read error.

The CDR3 sequence is 16 residues long. CDR1 is SGDLS, CDR2 YYNGEE, per germline. The PCR ran on 60 Vbeta and 13 Jbeta primers. Here immunoSEQ multiplex PCR was the method, and the copy in TCRdb shows in-frame clones only, minus some. The table has tens of thousands of clones, approximately 77% seen once; the top ten hold less than 4%. Study-wide points: Prediction of most subjects' HLA-A and HLA-B alleles by TCR beta sequences was reportedly accurate. Cytomegalovirus status was reportedly diagnosed by the classifier with high specificity and sensitivity.

The chain links TRBV9 to TRBJ2-6, with TRBD2 identical over 8 bases. Source material: PBMCs. This receptor was identified in a woman aged 18-29 years in good health and CMV-seronegative. This CDR3 reads CASSAGGAWGANGLTF. CDR3 DNA: TGTGCCAGCAGCGCCGGGGGGGCGTGGGGGGCCAACGGCCTGACTTTC.